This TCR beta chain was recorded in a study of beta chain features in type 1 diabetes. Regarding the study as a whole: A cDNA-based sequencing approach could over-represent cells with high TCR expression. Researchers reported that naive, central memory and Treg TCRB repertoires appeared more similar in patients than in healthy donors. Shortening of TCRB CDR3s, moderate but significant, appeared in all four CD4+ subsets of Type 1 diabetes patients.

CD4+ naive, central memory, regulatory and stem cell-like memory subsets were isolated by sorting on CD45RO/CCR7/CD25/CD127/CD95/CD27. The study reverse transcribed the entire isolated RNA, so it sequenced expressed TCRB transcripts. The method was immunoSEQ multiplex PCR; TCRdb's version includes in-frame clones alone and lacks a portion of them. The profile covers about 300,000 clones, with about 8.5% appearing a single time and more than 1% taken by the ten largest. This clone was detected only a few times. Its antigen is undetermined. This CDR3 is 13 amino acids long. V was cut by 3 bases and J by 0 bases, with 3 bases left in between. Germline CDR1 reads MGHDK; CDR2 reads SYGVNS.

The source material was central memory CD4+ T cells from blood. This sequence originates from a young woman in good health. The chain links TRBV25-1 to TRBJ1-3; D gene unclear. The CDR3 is CASSDSSGNTIYF. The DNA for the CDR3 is TGTGCCAGCAGTGACAGCTCTGGAAACACCATATATTTT.